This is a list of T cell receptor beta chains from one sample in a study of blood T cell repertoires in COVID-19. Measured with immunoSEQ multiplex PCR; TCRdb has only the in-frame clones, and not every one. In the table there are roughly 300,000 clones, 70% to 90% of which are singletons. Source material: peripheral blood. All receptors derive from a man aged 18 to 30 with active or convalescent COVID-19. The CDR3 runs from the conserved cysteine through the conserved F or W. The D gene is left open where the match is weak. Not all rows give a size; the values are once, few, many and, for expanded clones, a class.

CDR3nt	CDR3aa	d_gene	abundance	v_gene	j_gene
TGTGCCAGTAGTATAGCCCCCCTTTTGAACACTGAAGCTTTCTTT	CASSIAPLLNTEAFF	-	-	TRBV19	TRBJ1-1
TGTGCCAGCTCACCAAGGACAGGGGCCCCCGATGAGCAGTTCTTC	CASSPRTGAPDEQFF	TRBD1	-	TRBV18	TRBJ2-1
TGTGCCAGTAAGAGGGGGGAGGGCTATGGCTACACCTTC	CASKRGEGYGYTF	-	-	TRBV6-5	TRBJ1-2
TGTGCCAGCAGTCAACAGGGGGCTGGTTATGGCTACACCTTC	CASSQQGAGYGYTF	TRBD1	once	TRBV2	TRBJ1-2
TGTGCCAGCTCACCAGGACAGAGAGGGAGCTGGGAGCAGTTCTTC	CASSPGQRGSWEQFF	-	-	TRBV18	TRBJ2-1
TGTGCCAGCAGTTACCCTAGCGGGGCAAGCACAGATACGCAGTATTTT	CASSYPSGASTDTQYF	TRBD2	-	TRBV6-6	TRBJ2-3
TGCGCCAGCAGCCGATTTTGGGACAGCGCTAACTATGGCTACACCTTC	CASSRFWDSANYGYTF	TRBD1	-	TRBV4-1	TRBJ1-2
TGCAGCGTTGATCATGGGACAGGGAAAGAGACCCAGTACTTC	CSVDHGTGKETQYF	TRBD1	-	TRBV29-1	TRBJ2-5
TGTGCCAGCAGTTTTCGACACCTCAATCAGCCCCAGCATTTT	CASSFRHLNQPQHF	-	few	TRBV27	TRBJ1-5
TGCGCCAGCAGCCCCCGGCACAGGGAAGATGGGGCCAACGTCCTGACTTTC	CASSPRHREDGANVLTF	-	-	TRBV4-1	TRBJ2-6
TGTGCCAGCAGCTTACGGCGGAAACAAGAGACCCAGTACTTC	CASSLRRKQETQYF	-	-	TRBV7-8	TRBJ2-5
TGTGCCAGCAGCTTGGATGTGGGGGCGAACTATGGCTACACCTTC	CASSLDVGANYGYTF	-	-	TRBV5-4	TRBJ1-2
TGTGCCAGCAGTTTAGGAGCAGGGGGGTATGGCTACACCTTC	CASSLGAGGYGYTF	TRBD1	once	TRBV27	TRBJ1-2
TGTGCCAGCAGCAAAACCAGGGGAGCCTCTGGAAACACCATATATTTT	CASSKTRGASGNTIYF	-	-	TRBV9	TRBJ1-3
TGTGCCAGCTCCAAGACGGACCGCGGGTTCTCTGGAAACACCATATATTTT	CASSKTDRGFSGNTIYF	-	-	TRBV18	TRBJ1-3
TGTGCCAGCAGCCAGACAGGGGGCGCTGGGACAGATACGCAGTATTTT	CASSQTGGAGTDTQYF	TRBD1	-	TRBV7-3	TRBJ2-3
TGTGCCAGTAGTATACGGACTGGTGGTTCCTACGAGCAGTACTTC	CASSIRTGGSYEQYF	-	-	TRBV19	TRBJ2-7
TGCGCCAGCAGCCAAGATATCGGGGATACCGGGGAGCTGTTTTTT	CASSQDIGDTGELFF	-	-	TRBV4-3	TRBJ2-2
TGTGCCAGCTTCTCCTCGAGACAGTCCTATGGCTACACCTTC	CASFSSRQSYGYTF	-	-	TRBV11-3	TRBJ1-2
TGCGCCAGCAGCTCTAGCGGGGCGAACAATGAGCAGTTCTTC	CASSSSGANNEQFF	TRBD2	-	TRBV5-1	TRBJ2-1
TGTGCCAGCAGCTTAGCCTACTCTCGGGCAGATACGCAGTATTTT	CASSLAYSRADTQYF	-	-	TRBV7-2	TRBJ2-3
TGTGCCAGCAGCCCTCCGGACAATGAGCAGTTCTTC	CASSPPDNEQFF	-	-	TRBV27	TRBJ2-1
TGTGCCAGCAGCCCAAGGGACACCCGGACAAATTCACCCCTCCACTTT	CASSPRDTRTNSPLHF	-	-	TRBV2	TRBJ1-6
TGTGCCAGCAGCCAAGATTCAAGGGGACAAGGGTCTAGCTCCTACGAGCAGTACTTC	CASSQDSRGQGSSSYEQYF	-	-	TRBV3-1/TRBV3-2	TRBJ2-7
TGTGCCAGCAGCGGACTAGCGGGAAACACCGGGGAGCTGTTTTTT	CASSGLAGNTGELFF	TRBD2	once	TRBV9	TRBJ2-2
TGTGCCAGTAGTATCGAGGAGAGCATTCAGTACTTC	CASSIEESIQYF	-	-	TRBV19	TRBJ2-4
TGTGCCAGCAGCCCACAGGGTGCCAACTATGGCTACACCTTC	CASSPQGANYGYTF	-	once	TRBV7-2	TRBJ1-2
TGTGCCAGCAGCCCTCGACTAGCGGGGGCCACTGGGACGCAGTATTTT	CASSPRLAGATGTQYF	TRBD2	-	TRBV7-9	TRBJ2-3
TGTGCCAGCAGCACCGGGACAGGGGGCGGAGTAGCCGGGGAGCTGTTTTTT	CASSTGTGGGVAGELFF	TRBD1	-	TRBV11-3	TRBJ2-2
TGTGCCAGCAGCTCTGCCCGCGGTCGGAGCAATCAGCCCCAGCATTTT	CASSSARGRSNQPQHF	-	-	TRBV11-2	TRBJ1-5
TGTGCCAGCAGTCGTAGGGGATCTAACTATGGCTACACCTTC	CASSRRGSNYGYTF	-	-	TRBV7-9	TRBJ1-2
TGTGCCAGCAGCTCGGGGGGGATGTACAATGAGCAGTTCTTC	CASSSGGMYNEQFF	TRBD2	-	TRBV5-6	TRBJ2-1
TGTGCCAGCAACATCGTAACTGGGGCCAACGTCCTGACTTTC	CASNIVTGANVLTF	-	-	TRBV2	TRBJ2-6
TGTGCCACCAGCAGCCGGACAGGGGAGAATGAGCAGTTCTTC	CATSSRTGENEQFF	TRBD1	-	TRBV15	TRBJ2-1
TGCGCCAGCAGCTTTACTAGCGGGGGGGCCGTTGAGCAGTTCTTC	CASSFTSGGAVEQFF	TRBD2	-	TRBV5-1	TRBJ2-1
TGTGCCAGTAGCCGAGGGGGATTTCGCTACGAGCAGTACTTC	CASSRGGFRYEQYF	-	-	TRBV19	TRBJ2-7
TGTGCCAGCAGCTTAATGGGGACAGTATTCTCTGGGGCCAACGTCCTGACTTTC	CASSLMGTVFSGANVLTF	TRBD1	-	TRBV11-2	TRBJ2-6
TGTGCCATCAGTGAAGCCCAGGGGGCGACTGAAAAACTGTTTTTT	CAISEAQGATEKLFF	TRBD1	-	TRBV10-3	TRBJ1-4
TGTGCCTCGTGGGACAGTCGGAACACTGAAGCTTTCTTT	CASWDSRNTEAFF	TRBD1	few	TRBV10-3	TRBJ1-1
TGTGCCAGCTCACCACGGGGGACAGGCAATGAGCAGTTCTTC	CASSPRGTGNEQFF	TRBD1	-	TRBV18	TRBJ2-1
TGCGCCAGCAGCCAAGCACTAGCGGGGGGGCTTGTTGAGCAGTTCTTC	CASSQALAGGLVEQFF	TRBD2	-	TRBV4-3	TRBJ2-1
TGTGCCAGCACCGTCGGGGGGACTGAAGCTTTCTTT	CASTVGGTEAFF	-	once	TRBV12-3/TRBV12-4	TRBJ1-1
TGTGCCATCGGGGCAGGAAGCGGGGCCAACGTCCTGACTTTC	CAIGAGSGANVLTF	-	-	TRBV10-3	TRBJ2-6
TGTGCCAGCAGCCCCACACCCGACAGAGAGGTTGGCTACACCTTC	CASSPTPDREVGYTF	-	-	TRBV6-5	TRBJ1-2
TGCAGTGCTAGTGGAGGGATGGGGGAGCAGTACTTC	CSASGGMGEQYF	-	-	TRBV20-1	TRBJ2-7
TGTGCCAGCAGCTTGGGACAGGGTACCGGCTCCTATGGCTACACCTTC	CASSLGQGTGSYGYTF	TRBD1	-	TRBV7-9	TRBJ1-2